The 16 T cell receptor beta chains listed next were all sequenced from one sample in a study of blood T cell repertoires in COVID-19. Repertoires were generated with immunoSEQ multiplex PCR, while TCRdb's copy carries only in-frame clones and drops some. The sample shows about 87,000 clones, about nine tenths of them seen only once. The sequenced sample consisted of peripheral blood. Receptor source: a woman older than 75 with acute or convalescent COVID-19.

The chain combines TRBV27 with TRBJ2-1; 12 bases fit TRBD2. The CDR3 is 15 amino acids. In germline, CDR1 is MNHEY, CDR2 SMNVEV (reference sequence). J lost 9 bases, V lost 4 bases, and 7 bases had no gene match. As DNA, the CDR3 is TGTGCCAGCAGTTCTCCGGCTAGCGGGAGGGGTGAGCAGTTCTTC. The encoded protein is CASSSPASGRGEQFF.

This rearrangement joins TRBV3-1 (or the pseudogene TRBV3-2) to TRBJ2-7, with D tentatively TRBD2 (7 bases). The CDR3 contains 15 residues. Germline CDR1 LGHDT, CDR2 YNNKEL (reference sequence). V was cut by 1 base and J by 2 bases, with 12 bases left in between. In DNA form, the CDR3 reads TGTGCCAGCAGCCAAGGGGCGGGGGCCACCTACGAGCAGTACTTC. Protein sequence: CASSQGAGATYEQYF.

The gene calls are TRBV30 and TRBJ1-4; the D gene is possibly TRBD1 (5 bases). The germline V and J ends were trimmed by 0 bases and 8 bases, with 13 bases remaining between them. The CDR3 consists of 14 residues. Germline lookup yields CDR1 GTSNPN and CDR2 SVGIG (reference sequence). CDR3 in amino acids: CAWSVGQGLEKLFF. The CDR3, as DNA: TGTGCCTGGAGTGTTGGGCAGGGTCTCGAAAAACTGTTTTTT.

The rearrangement joins TRBV18 to TRBJ2-3, with TRBD1 matching over 8 bases. CDR1 and CDR2 from the germline V gene are KGHSH and LQKENI. CDR3 length: 15 amino acids. J gave up 1 base and V 0 bases, and 0 bases lay outside the gene matches. The CDR3 DNA reads as TGTGCCAGCTCACCACCGGGACAGGGCACAGATACGCAGTATTTT. Translation: CASSPPGQGTDTQYF. Drawing the rest from reference TRBV18 and TRBJ2-3, the complete variable domain is NAGVMQNPRHLVRRRGQEARLRCSPMKGHSHVYWYRQLPEEGLKFMVYLQKENIIDESGMPKERFSAEFPKEGPSILRIQQVVRGDSAAYFCASSPPGQGTDTQYFGPGTRLTVL.

The chain recombines TRBV19 with TRBJ1-5; D is unresolved. The V end was cut by 7 bases, the J end by 0 bases, with 16 bases between. The germline CDR1 and CDR2 sequences are LNHDA and SQIVND (reference sequence). The CDR3 runs to 16 residues. This CDR3 is CASKSLETSSNQPQHF. CDR3 bases: TGTGCCAGTAAGAGCCTAGAAACCAGTAGCAATCAGCCCCAGCATTTT.

The rearrangement links TRBV9 to TRBJ2-7, with D hard to call. The CDR3 is 15 residues long. Per the germline V gene, CDR1 is SGDLS and CDR2 is YYNGEE. The germline V and J ends were trimmed by 0 bases and 5 bases, with 15 bases remaining between them. The CDR3: CASSVVDSNVHEQYF. CDR3 nucleotides: TGTGCCAGCAGCGTAGTTGACTCCAATGTCCACGAGCAGTACTTC.

The V gene is TRBV5-1, the J gene TRBJ1-2, with D uncertain. V dropped 3 bases and J dropped 7 bases, with 13 bases sitting between them. This CDR3 region has 13 residues. Per the germline V gene, CDR1 is SGHRS and CDR2 is YFSETQ. CDR3 residues: CASSSTAPIGYTF. DNA of the CDR3: TGCGCCAGCAGCTCCACAGCCCCCATTGGCTACACCTTC.

The rearrangement links TRBV11-3 to TRBJ2-2; 8 bases agree with TRBD2. The CDR3 extends over 17 amino acids. Trimming took 0 bases from V and 3 from J; bases not matched to a gene: 6. Germline-derived CDR1 and CDR2 are SGHNT and YENEEA. CDR3 protein: CASSLEPSGGHTGELFF. The CDR3, as DNA: TGTGCCAGCAGCTTAGAGCCCAGCGGGGGCCACACCGGGGAGCTGTTTTTT.

The chain links TRBV25-1 to TRBJ1-1, with TRBD1 matching over 7 bases. The CDR3 has 13 residues. Germline values: CDR1 MGHDK, CDR2 SYGVNS. Trimming cost V 5 bases and J 3 bases; bases outside gene matches: 3. CDR3 in amino acids: CASSRQGYTEAFF. The CDR3 bases are TGTGCCAGCAGTCGACAGGGCTACACTGAAGCTTTCTTT. The whole variable domain, remainder taken from reference TRBV25-1 and TRBJ1-1, is EADIYQTPRYLVIGTGKKITLECSQTMGHDKMYWYQQDPGMELHLIHYSYGVNSTEKGDLSSESTVSRIRTEHFPLTLESARPSHTSQYLCASSRQGYTEAFFGQGTRLTVV.

This chain uses TRBV5-1 with TRBJ1-2, with TRBD1 matching over 10 bases. This CDR3 has 15 amino acids. V dropped 4 bases and J dropped 4; count of bases not matched to a gene: 7. Germline V gene data show CDR1 as SGHRS and CDR2 as YFSETQ. The CDR3 protein is CASSKTGGGSYGYTF. The CDR3 coding sequence is TGCGCCAGCAGCAAGACAGGGGGCGGAAGCTATGGCTACACCTTC.

The rearrangement uses TRBV19 and TRBJ1-1; D gene unclear. V was pared by 5 bases and J by 7 bases, with 14 bases between. This CDR3 spans 13 amino acids. Germline lookup yields CDR1 LNHDA and CDR2 SQIVND (reference sequence). CDR3 in amino acids: CASSLPSRREAFF. The CDR3 region has the DNA TGTGCCAGTAGTCTGCCCAGCAGGCGTGAAGCTTTCTTT. The full variable domain, completed using reference TRBV19 and TRBJ1-1, is DGGITQSPKYLFRKEGQNVTLSCEQNLNHDAMYWYRQDPGQGLRLIYYSQIVNDFQKGDIAEGYSVSREKKESFPLTVTSAQKNPTAFYLCASSLPSRREAFFGQGTRLTVV.

The V gene is TRBV27, the J gene TRBJ2-3; 10 bases are shared with TRBD2. Per the germline V gene, CDR1 is MNHEY and CDR2 is SMNVEV (reference sequence). J gave up 3 bases and V 5 bases, and 5 bases lay outside the gene matches. CDR3 length equals 15 residues. Written as DNA, the CDR3 is TGTGCCAGCAGTCCTGTAGCGGGAGGAACAGATACGCAGTATTTT. It specifies CASSPVAGGTDTQYF.

This chain links TRBV5-1 with TRBJ1-5; tentative D call: TRBD1 (6 bases). The CDR3 is made up of 14 amino acids. Between the trimmed V and J ends, which lost 0 bases and 5 bases, there was a span of 9 bases. The germline gives CDR1 SGHRS, CDR2 YFSETQ. CDR3 region: CASSLGQGHQPQHF. CDR3 DNA sequence: TGCGCCAGCAGCTTGGGGCAGGGGCATCAGCCCCAGCATTTT.

The V gene is TRBV19, the J gene TRBJ2-5; maybe TRBD2 (5 bases). V lost 3 bases to trimming and J lost 5 bases, with 13 bases between them. The CDR3 totals 14 residues. Germline V gene data show CDR1 as LNHDA and CDR2 as SQIVND (reference sequence). The CDR3 loop reads CASSMYGVVETQYF. CDR3 in DNA: TGTGCCAGTAGTATGTACGGGGTGGTGGAGACCCAGTACTTC.

The chain employs TRBV7-3 and TRBJ1-2; 8 bases are a match to TRBD1. The V gene end was trimmed by 4 bases and the J gene end by 7 bases; junction bases not matched to a gene: 8. The length of the CDR3 is 14 residues. Germline CDR1 reads SGHTA; CDR2 reads FQGTGA. CDR3 sequence (DNA): TGTGCCAGCAGCTCAGCAGGGGGCATGGGTGGCTACACCTTC. It is translated as CASSSAGGMGGYTF.

This chain uses TRBV5-4 with TRBJ1-4, with D tentatively TRBD1 (6 bases). Germline V gene lookup returns CDR1 SGHNT and CDR2 YYREEE (reference sequence). This CDR3 has 14 amino acids. Trimming removed 3 bases from V and 4 bases from J, with 10 bases in between. The CDR3 DNA reads TGTGCCAGCAGCTCCGGGACACTTAATGAAAAACTGTTTTTT. It translates to CASSSGTLNEKLFF.